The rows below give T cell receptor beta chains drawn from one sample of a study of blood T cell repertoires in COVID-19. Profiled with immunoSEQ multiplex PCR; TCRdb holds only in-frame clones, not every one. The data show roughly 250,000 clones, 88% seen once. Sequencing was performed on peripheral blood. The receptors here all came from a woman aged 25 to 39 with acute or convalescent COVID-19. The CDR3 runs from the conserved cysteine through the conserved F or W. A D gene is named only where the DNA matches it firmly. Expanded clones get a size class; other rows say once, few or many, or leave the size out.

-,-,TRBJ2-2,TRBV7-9,CASSSDINTGELFF,TGTGCCAGCAGCTCGGACATAAACACCGGGGAGCTGTTTTTT
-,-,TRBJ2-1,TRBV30,CAWRGSGRITEQFF,TGTGCCTGGAGAGGTAGCGGTAGGATCACTGAGCAGTTCTTC
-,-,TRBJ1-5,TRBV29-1,CSVGGGNQPQHF,TGCAGCGTTGGGGGGGGCAATCAGCCCCAGCATTTT
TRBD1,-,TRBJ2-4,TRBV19,CASRGRQGAKNIQYF,TGTGCCAGTAGAGGGCGACAGGGGGCCAAAAACATTCAGTACTTC
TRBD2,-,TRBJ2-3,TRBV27,CASKKRPGLDGTDTQYF,TGTGCCAGCAAGAAACGACCGGGACTAGACGGCACAGATACGCAGTATTTT
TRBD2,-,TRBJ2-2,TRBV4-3,CASSPQLAPNTGELFF,TGCGCCAGCAGCCCACAACTAGCGCCGAACACCGGGGAGCTGTTTTTT
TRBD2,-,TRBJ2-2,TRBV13,CASSQGLAGVAGELFF,TGTGCCAGCAGTCAAGGGCTAGCGGGAGTTGCCGGGGAGCTGTTTTTT
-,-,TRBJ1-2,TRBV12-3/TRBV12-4,CASSSTLDYGYTF,TGTGCCAGCAGTTCGACACTAGACTATGGCTACACCTTC
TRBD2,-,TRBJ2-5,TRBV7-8,CASSLALAGGVTQYF,TGTGCCAGCAGCTTAGCGCTAGCGGGAGGGGTGACCCAGTACTTC
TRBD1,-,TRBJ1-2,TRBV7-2,CASSWDFRGQGGYGYTF,TGTGCCAGCAGCTGGGATTTTAGGGGACAGGGGGGCTATGGCTACACCTTC
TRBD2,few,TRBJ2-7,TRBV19,CASSKGLAGGIYEQYF,TGTGCCAGTAGTAAAGGACTAGCGGGAGGTATCTACGAGCAGTACTTC
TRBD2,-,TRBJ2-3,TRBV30,CAWKASGVPQQYF,TGTGCCTGGAAAGCTAGCGGGGTCCCCCAGCAGTATTTT
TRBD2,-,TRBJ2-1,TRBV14,CASSQLGTSGMHNEQFF,TGTGCCAGCAGCCAACTTGGGACTAGCGGGATGCATAATGAGCAGTTCTTC
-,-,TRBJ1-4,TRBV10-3,CAAGAGPEKLFF,TGTGCGGCAGGCGCAGGCCCAGAAAAACTGTTTTTT
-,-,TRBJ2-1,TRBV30,CAWSPFNEQFF,TGTGCCTGGAGTCCGTTTAATGAGCAGTTCTTC
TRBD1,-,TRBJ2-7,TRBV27,CASSFLPGQGAREQYF,TGTGCCAGCAGCTTCCTCCCGGGACAGGGGGCGAGGGAGCAGTACTTC
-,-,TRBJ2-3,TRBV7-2,CASSLDGGRWADTQYF,TGTGCCAGCAGCTTAGATGGTGGGAGGTGGGCAGATACGCAGTATTTT
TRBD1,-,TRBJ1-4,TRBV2,CASSSGGTNEKLFF,TGTGCCAGCAGTTCAGGGGGGACTAATGAAAAACTGTTTTTT
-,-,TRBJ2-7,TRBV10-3,CAISAGLYEQYF,TGTGCCATCAGCGCAGGGTTGTACGAGCAGTACTTC
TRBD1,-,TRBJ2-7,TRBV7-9,CASSLAGQGDYEQYF,TGTGCCAGCAGCTTAGCGGGACAGGGAGATTACGAGCAGTACTTC
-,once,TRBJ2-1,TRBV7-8,CASSLAQGYYNEQFF,TGTGCCAGCAGCTTAGCACAGGGATATTACAATGAGCAGTTCTTC
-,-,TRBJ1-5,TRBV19,CASSIGRGQPQHF,TGTGCCAGTAGTATCGGGCGGGGTCAGCCCCAGCATTTT
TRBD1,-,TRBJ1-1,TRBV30,CAWSVWTGGVQTEAFF,TGTGCCTGGAGTGTATGGACAGGGGGCGTTCAGACTGAAGCTTTCTTT
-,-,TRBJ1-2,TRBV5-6,CASSFVPGDYGYTF,TGTGCCAGCAGCTTTGTCCCAGGGGACTATGGCTACACCTTC
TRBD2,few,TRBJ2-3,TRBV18,CASSPTSERQYF,TGTGCCAGCTCGCCTACTAGCGAGAGGCAGTATTTT
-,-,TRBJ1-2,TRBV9,CASRGEAGGPNYGYTF,TGTGCCAGCAGAGGCGAAGCGGGCGGACCTAACTATGGCTACACCTTC
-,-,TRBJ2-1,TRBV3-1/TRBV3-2,CASSQLYGSNEQFF,TGTGCCAGCAGCCAACTTTACGGGAGCAATGAGCAGTTCTTC
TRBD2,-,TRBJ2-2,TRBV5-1,CASSTRLAGGPSNTGELFF,TGCGCCAGCAGCACGAGACTAGCGGGAGGGCCCTCGAACACCGGGGAGCTGTTTTTT
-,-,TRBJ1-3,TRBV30,CAWSFTGNSGNTIYF,TGTGCCTGGAGTTTTACAGGGAACTCTGGAAACACCATATATTTT
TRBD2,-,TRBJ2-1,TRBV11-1,CASSLSTSGLHEQFF,TGTGCCAGCAGCTTAAGTACTAGCGGACTTCATGAGCAGTTCTTC
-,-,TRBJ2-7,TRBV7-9,CASSRAGVQYEQYF,TGTGCCAGCAGCCGAGCAGGGGTTCAATACGAGCAGTACTTC
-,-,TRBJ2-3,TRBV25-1,CASSVDRGDTQYF,TGTGCCAGCAGTGTCGACAGAGGAGATACGCAGTATTTT
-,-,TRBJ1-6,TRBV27,CASSLSSQGNSPLHF,TGTGCCAGCAGTTTATCTTCCCAGGGTAATTCACCCCTCCACTTT
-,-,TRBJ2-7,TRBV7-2,CASSPELAVISYEQYF,TGTGCCAGCAGCCCGGAACTAGCCGTTATCTCCTACGAGCAGTACTTC
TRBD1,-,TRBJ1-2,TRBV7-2,CASSVGQGARGYTF,TGTGCCAGCAGCGTGGGACAGGGGGCGCGTGGCTACACCTTC
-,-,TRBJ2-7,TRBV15,CATSSVGTQTYEQYF,TGTGCCACCAGCAGTGTAGGGACTCAAACCTACGAGCAGTACTTC
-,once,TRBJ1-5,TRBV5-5,CASSGGGYGNQPQHF,TGTGCCAGCAGTGGGGGGGGCTATGGCAATCAGCCCCAGCATTTT
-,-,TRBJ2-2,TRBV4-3,CASSQDMTRNTGELFF,TGCGCCAGCAGCCAAGACATGACACGCAACACCGGGGAGCTGTTTTTT
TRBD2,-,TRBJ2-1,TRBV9,CASSVAGLAGVFEQFF,TGTGCCAGCAGCGTAGCTGGCCTAGCGGGAGTTTTTGAGCAGTTCTTC
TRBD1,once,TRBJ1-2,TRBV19,CASSMGQLYGYTF,TGTGCCAGTAGTATGGGACAGCTATATGGCTACACCTTC
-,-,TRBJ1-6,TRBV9,CASSVDWGLNSPLHF,TGTGCCAGCAGCGTAGATTGGGGCCTTAATTCACCCCTCCACTTT
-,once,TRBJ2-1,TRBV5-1,CASSLVLNEQFF,TGCGCCAGCAGCTTGGTACTCAATGAGCAGTTCTTC
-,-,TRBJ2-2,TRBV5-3,CARSLAVLEFTGELFF,TGTGCCAGAAGCTTGGCAGTCCTAGAATTCACCGGGGAGCTGTTTTTT
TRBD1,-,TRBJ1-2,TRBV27,CASSPRQGSGYTF,TGTGCCAGCAGTCCCAGACAGGGTTCCGGCTACACCTTC
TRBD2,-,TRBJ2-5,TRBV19,CASSIQAGVWETQYF,TGTGCCAGTAGTATACAAGCGGGAGTATGGGAGACCCAGTACTTC
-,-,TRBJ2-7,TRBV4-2,CASSGGAGTAPYEQYF,TGTGCCAGCAGCGGGGGTGCGGGAACGGCCCCATACGAGCAGTACTTC